The next 23 T cell receptor beta chains were all read from a single sample in a study of technical replicates of blood from a handful of donors (dated by TCRdb to 2016 to 2017). The library was obtained by the immunoSEQ multiplex PCR assay. TCRdb retrieved this table from immuneACCESS and kept in-frame rearrangements only. Not all clones are present; in checked studies, unresolved V genes account for under half, and no reason is known for the remainder. Across this sample there are approximately 69,000 clones, with around 90% seen only once. The ten largest clones capture roughly 4.8% of the sample. The specimen sequenced was PBMCs. The receptors were gathered from a human donor in good health. Some clones in this sample may be carry-over from other donors' samples.

The DNA for the CDR3 is TGCGCCAGCAGCTTGGCCGGGGGGGGCGCTTTCTTT. Amino acid sequence: CASSLAGGGAFF. This chain joins TRBV5-1 and TRBJ1-1; weak D call: TRBD1 (6 bases). Looked up from germline, CDR1 is SGHRS and CDR2 is YFSETQ. CDR3 length equals 12 residues. Between the trimmed V and J ends, which lost 0 bases and 11 bases, there was a span of 11 bases.

The chain carries TRBV4-3 and TRBJ2-3; tentative D call: TRBD2 (6 bases). The CDR3 has 18 amino acids. Germline lookup yields CDR1 LGHNA and CDR2 YSLEER. V shed 1 base and J shed 1 base, with 18 bases lying between them. The chain's CDR3 is CASSQALRSGGGTDTQYF. The CDR3 nucleotides are TGCGCCAGCAGCCAAGCCCTAAGGAGTGGAGGGGGCACAGATACGCAGTATTTT.

The chain employs TRBV6-1 and TRBJ2-7; the match to TRBD2 covers 7 bases. V lost 5 bases to trimming and J lost 4 bases; unmatched junction nucleotides: 8. CDR1 is MNHNS and CDR2 is SASEGT in the germline V gene. The CDR3 runs 14 residues. CDR3 protein: CASSLGLADYEQYF. CDR3 coding DNA: TGTGCCAGCAGTCTCGGGCTAGCGGATTACGAGCAGTACTTC.

The rearrangement links TRBV27 to TRBJ1-6; D is perhaps TRBD1 (6 bases). V gave up 5 bases and J gave up 3 bases, with 11 bases separating them. This CDR3 is 15 amino acids long. Germline V gives CDR1 MNHEY, CDR2 SMNVEV (reference sequence). CDR3 sequence: CASSRGADYNSPLHF. The CDR3 DNA reads as TGTGCCAGCAGTCGGGGGGCCGACTATAATTCACCCCTCCACTTT.

V gene TRBV2 combines with J gene TRBJ2-3; 10 bases map to TRBD2. The trim removed 10 bases at V and 8 bases at J, leaving 15 bases unmatched. The CDR3 consists of 15 residues. Looked up from germline, CDR1 is SNHLY and CDR2 is FYNNEI. As DNA, the CDR3 is TGTGCCATGAGCCCCGGTAGCGGGAGGCATGGTACGCAGTATTTT. This gives the protein CAMSPGSGRHGTQYF.

The chain employs TRBV12-2 and TRBJ2-3; TRBD2 is the table's D call and was not checked against the DNA. TRBV12-2 is a pseudogene locus. This CDR3 is 17 amino acids long. The CDR3 reads CASRLVVLAGGPDTQYF. In DNA, the CDR3 is TGTGCAAGTCGCTTAGTTGTGCTAGCGGGGGGGCCGGATACGCAGTATTTT.

V and J are TRBV5-5 and TRBJ2-7; 7 bases fit TRBD1. Germline CDR1 SGHKS, CDR2 YYEKEE (reference sequence). The V gene end was trimmed by 0 bases and the J gene end by 0 bases; junction bases not matched to a gene: 0. The CDR3 runs to 14 residues. The CDR3 reads CASSLAGGSYEQYF. In DNA, the CDR3 is TGTGCCAGCAGCTTGGCAGGGGGCTCCTACGAGCAGTACTTC.

This chain joins TRBV6-4 and TRBJ1-1, with 10 bases lining up with TRBD1. The CDR3 runs to 20 residues. The germline V gene has CDR1 MRHNA and CDR2 SNTAGT. Trimming at V came to 0 bases and at J to 5 bases, leaving 18 bases not matched to a gene. The chain's CDR3 is CASSDSDRGQGLLGGTEAFF. CDR3 nucleotides: TGTGCCAGCAGTGACTCCGACAGGGGGCAAGGATTGTTGGGAGGAACTGAAGCTTTCTTT.

The rearrangement joins TRBV2 to TRBJ2-1, with D unresolved. The germline V and J ends were trimmed by 1 base and 4 bases, with 8 bases remaining between them. Germline CDR1 is SNHLY and CDR2 is FYNNEI. The CDR3 runs 14 residues. The CDR3 coding sequence is TGTGCCAGCAGTGAAGGAGGAGCGTACAATGAGCAGTTCTTC. It is translated as CASSEGGAYNEQFF.

The chain is built from TRBV7-6 and TRBJ2-7; D not certain. Between the trimmed V and J ends, which lost 5 bases and 3 bases, there was a span of 14 bases. In germline, CDR1 is SGHVS, CDR2 FNYEAQ. This CDR3 contains 14 residues. CDR3: CASSIGPSHYEQYF. In DNA, the CDR3 is TGTGCCAGCAGCATAGGGCCCTCGCACTACGAGCAGTACTTC. The full variable domain, with the rest looked up from reference TRBV7-6 and TRBJ2-7, is GAGVSQSPRYKVTKRGQDVALRCDPISGHVSLYWYRQALGQGPEFLTYFNYEAQQDKSGLPNDRFSAERPEGSISTLTIQRTEQRDSAMYRCASSIGPSHYEQYFGPGTRLTVT.

The J gene is TRBJ2-7, the V gene TRBV10-3, with D uncertain. The CDR3 is made up of 15 amino acids. Per germline, CDR1 ENHRY and CDR2 SYGVKD. Trimming pared 0 bases from V and 0 bases from J, leaving 9 bases between. The CDR3 is CAISESNGGSYEQYF. Here the CDR3 DNA reads TGTGCCATCAGTGAGTCGAATGGCGGCTCCTACGAGCAGTACTTC.

This CDR3 is CSVATRVSDTQYF. Here the CDR3 DNA reads TGCAGCGTTGCCACCCGGGTTTCGGATACGCAGTATTTT. The chain combines TRBV29-1 with TRBJ2-3; D is ambiguous. The V and J ends lost 4 bases and 6 bases respectively, with 14 bases between them. This CDR3 spans 13 amino acids. CDR1 and CDR2 (germline): SQVTM, ANQGSEA.

The chain uses TRBV6-6 and TRBJ2-7, with 9 bases matching TRBD1. V shed 5 bases, J shed 6 bases, and the junction held 11 bases outside the gene matches. Looked up from germline, CDR1 is MNHNY and CDR2 is SVGAGI (reference sequence). The CDR3 covers 15 residues. The CDR3 sequence is CASSAPGTGIGEQYF. DNA of the CDR3: TGTGCCAGCAGTGCCCCCGGGACAGGGATCGGCGAGCAGTACTTC.

The J gene is TRBJ1-2, the V gene TRBV14, with TRBD1 matching over 7 bases. The germline V gene has CDR1 SGHDN and CDR2 FVKESK. This CDR3 spans 16 amino acids. V lost 5 bases to trimming and J lost 5 bases; unmatched junction nucleotides: 14. The DNA for the CDR3 is TGTGCCAGCAGCGAACCTGGGGTGACAGGGTTATATGGCTACACCTTC. It yields the protein CASSEPGVTGLYGYTF.

This rearrangement joins TRBV19 to TRBJ1-2; D is possibly TRBD1 (6 bases). The germline V and J ends were trimmed by 3 bases and 5 bases, with 16 bases remaining between them. CDR3 length: 15 residues. The V gene's germline CDR1 is LNHDA and CDR2 SQIVND (reference sequence). CDR3 nucleotide sequence: TGTGCCAGTAGTATTCTTCTCCCAGGGGAATATGGCTACACCTTC. Amino acid sequence: CASSILLPGEYGYTF.

The J gene is TRBJ1-5, the V gene TRBV5-6; D may be TRBD1 (5 bases). This CDR3 comprises 14 residues. V lost 5 bases to trimming and J lost 1 base, with 10 bases between them. The germline CDR1 and CDR2 sequences are SGHDT and YYEEEE. CDR3 loop: CASRRRGSNQPQHF. CDR3 in DNA: TGTGCCAGCAGGCGACGGGGGAGCAATCAGCCCCAGCATTTT.

V gene TRBV7-8 combines with J gene TRBJ1-4; no reliable D call. Germline V gene sequence: CDR1 SGHVS, CDR2 FQNEAQ. The CDR3 totals 16 residues. The V end was cut by 5 bases, the J end by 1 base, with 14 bases between. In nucleotides, the CDR3 is TGTGCCAGCAGCATAACCTACCTGCGAACTAATGAAAAACTGTTTTTT. This sequence encodes CASSITYLRTNEKLFF.

V usage is TRBV7-2 and J usage is TRBJ2-2, with a weak D call TRBD1 (7 bases). V gave up 8 bases and J gave up 2 bases, with 18 bases separating them. This CDR3 is 16 amino acids long. In germline, CDR1 is SGHTA, CDR2 FQGNSA. The CDR3: CASGRQGLPNTGELFF. In DNA form, the CDR3 reads TGTGCCAGCGGACGACAGGGACTCCCTAACACCGGGGAGCTGTTTTTT.

The rearrangement links TRBV19 to TRBJ1-5; the match to TRBD1 covers 8 bases. Germline loops: CDR1 LNHDA, CDR2 SQIVND (reference sequence). V trimming: 6 bases; J trimming: 2 bases; junction bases outside the gene matches: 6. The CDR3 is made up of 15 amino acids. The CDR3 sequence: CASRTQGARNQPQHF. CDR3 DNA: TGTGCCAGTAGGACTCAGGGGGCACGCAATCAGCCCCAGCATTTT.

The chain couples TRBV10-3 to TRBJ1-6; TRBD1 matches at 8 bases. Germline V gene data show CDR1 as ENHRY and CDR2 as SYGVKD. The CDR3 consists of 14 residues. The V gene end was trimmed by 6 bases and the J gene end by 8 bases; junction bases not matched to a gene: 6. DNA for the CDR3: TGTGCCATCAGGACAGACAGGGGATATTCACCCCTCCACTTT. It encodes CAIRTDRGYSPLHF.

The chain is built from TRBV5-1 and TRBJ2-1; 8 nucleotides match TRBD2. Germline loops: CDR1 SGHRS, CDR2 YFSETQ. The junction had 2 bases not matched to a gene; V was cut back by 0 bases and J by 3 bases. CDR3 length: 15 amino acids. The CDR3 loop reads CASSLVAGLYNEQFF. The CDR3 nucleotides are TGCGCCAGCAGCTTGGTAGCGGGGCTCTACAATGAGCAGTTCTTC.

The chain couples TRBV25-1 to TRBJ2-1, with D uncertain. Germline V gene data show CDR1 as MGHDK and CDR2 as SYGVNS. The CDR3 consists of 14 residues. V was trimmed by 0 bases and J by 10 bases, leaving 13 bases between them. The CDR3 region has the DNA TGTGCCAGCAGTGAATATCGCGCCCGGAGCGAGCAGTTCTTC. Amino acids: CASSEYRARSEQFF.

V gene TRBV5-1 combines with J gene TRBJ1-4, with 7 bases lining up with TRBD1. V dropped 0 bases and J dropped 0; count of bases not matched to a gene: 5. Germline V CDR1 and CDR2: SGHRS, YFSETQ. This CDR3 is built from 17 residues. The CDR3 coding sequence is TGCGCCAGCAGCTTGGGAGGGACAGCTACAACTAATGAAAAACTGTTTTTT. Protein sequence: CASSLGGTATTNEKLFF.